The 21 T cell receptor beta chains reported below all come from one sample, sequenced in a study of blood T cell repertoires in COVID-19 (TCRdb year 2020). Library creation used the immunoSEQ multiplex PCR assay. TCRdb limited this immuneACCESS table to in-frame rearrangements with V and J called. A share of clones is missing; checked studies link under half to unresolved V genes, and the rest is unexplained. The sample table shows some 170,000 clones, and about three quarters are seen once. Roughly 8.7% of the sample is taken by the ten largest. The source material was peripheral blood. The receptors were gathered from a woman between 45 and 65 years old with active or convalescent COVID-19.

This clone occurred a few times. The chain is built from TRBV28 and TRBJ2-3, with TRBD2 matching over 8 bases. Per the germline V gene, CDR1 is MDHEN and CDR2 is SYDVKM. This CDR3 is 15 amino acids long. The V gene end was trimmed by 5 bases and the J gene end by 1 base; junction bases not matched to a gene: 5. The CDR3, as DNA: TGTGCCAGCAGTAGTCCGGGACTAGGCACAGATACGCAGTATTTT. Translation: CASSSPGLGTDTQYF.

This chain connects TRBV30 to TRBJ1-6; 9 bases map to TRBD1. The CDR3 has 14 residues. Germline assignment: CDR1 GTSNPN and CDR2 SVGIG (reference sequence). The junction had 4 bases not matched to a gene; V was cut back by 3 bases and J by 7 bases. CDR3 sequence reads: CAWRTGTGNSPLHF. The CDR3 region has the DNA TGTGCCTGGAGGACCGGGACAGGGAATTCACCCCTCCACTTT.

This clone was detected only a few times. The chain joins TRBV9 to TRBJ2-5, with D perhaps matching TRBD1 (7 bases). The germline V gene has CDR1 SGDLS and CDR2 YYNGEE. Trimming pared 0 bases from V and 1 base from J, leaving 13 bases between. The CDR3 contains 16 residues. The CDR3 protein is CASSVGSGGIQETQYF. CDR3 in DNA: TGTGCCAGCAGCGTAGGGTCAGGGGGGATCCAAGAGACCCAGTACTTC.

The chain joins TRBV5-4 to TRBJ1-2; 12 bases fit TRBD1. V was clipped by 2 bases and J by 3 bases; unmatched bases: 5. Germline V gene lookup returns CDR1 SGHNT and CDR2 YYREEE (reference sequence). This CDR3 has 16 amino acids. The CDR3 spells CASSLPGQGADYGYTF. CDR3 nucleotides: TGTGCCAGCAGCTTACCGGGACAGGGGGCAGACTATGGCTACACCTTC.

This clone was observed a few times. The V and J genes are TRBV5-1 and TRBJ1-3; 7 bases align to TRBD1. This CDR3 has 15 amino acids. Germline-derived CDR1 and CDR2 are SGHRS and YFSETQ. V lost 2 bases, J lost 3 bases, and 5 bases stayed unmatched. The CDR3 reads CASSFGGGLGNTIYF. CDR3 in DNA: TGCGCCAGCAGCTTCGGAGGGGGCCTTGGAAACACCATATATTTT.

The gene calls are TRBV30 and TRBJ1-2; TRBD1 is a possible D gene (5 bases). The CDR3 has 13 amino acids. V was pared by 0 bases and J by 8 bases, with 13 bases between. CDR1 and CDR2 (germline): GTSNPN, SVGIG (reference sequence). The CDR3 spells CAWSVLGGSGYTF. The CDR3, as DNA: TGTGCCTGGAGTGTACTCGGGGGGAGCGGCTACACCTTC.

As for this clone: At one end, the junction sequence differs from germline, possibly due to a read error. The CDR3 region is CASSLDCF. CDR3 in DNA: TGTGCCAGCAGCTTAGACTGCTTC. The chain couples TRBV11-3 to TRBJ2-7; D is unresolved. The CDR3 consists of 8 residues. The germline V gene encodes CDR1 SGHNT and CDR2 YENEEA. Using reference TRBV11-3 and TRBJ2-7 for the parts outside the CDR3, the full variable domain is EAGVVQSPRYKIIEKKQPVAFWCNPISGHNTLYWYLQNLGQGPELLIRYENEEAVDDSQLPKDRFSAERLKGVDSTLKIQPAELGDSAVYLCASSLDCFGPGTRLTVT.

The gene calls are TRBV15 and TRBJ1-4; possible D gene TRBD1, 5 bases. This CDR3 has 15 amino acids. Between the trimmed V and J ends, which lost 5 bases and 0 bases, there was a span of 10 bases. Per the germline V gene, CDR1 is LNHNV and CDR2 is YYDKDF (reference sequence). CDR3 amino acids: CATSGRQTTNEKLFF. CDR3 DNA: TGTGCCACCAGCGGAAGACAGACAACTAATGAAAAACTGTTTTTT. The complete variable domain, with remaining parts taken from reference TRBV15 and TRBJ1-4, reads DAMVIQNPRYQVTQFGKPVTLSCSQTLNHNVMYWYQQKSSQAPKLLFHYYDKDFNNEADTPDNFQSRRPNTSFCFLDIRSPGLGDTAMYLCATSGRQTTNEKLFFGSGTQLSVL.

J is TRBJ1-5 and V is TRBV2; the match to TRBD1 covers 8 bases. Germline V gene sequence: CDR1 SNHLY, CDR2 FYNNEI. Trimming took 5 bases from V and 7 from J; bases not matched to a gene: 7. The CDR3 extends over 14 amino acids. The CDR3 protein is CASSSQGAGQPQHF. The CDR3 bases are TGTGCCAGCAGTTCCCAGGGGGCAGGGCAGCCCCAGCATTTT.

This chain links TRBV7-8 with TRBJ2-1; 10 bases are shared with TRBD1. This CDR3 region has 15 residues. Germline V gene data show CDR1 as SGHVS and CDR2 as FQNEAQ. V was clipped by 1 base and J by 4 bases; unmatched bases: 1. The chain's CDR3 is CASSLVGQGYNEQFF. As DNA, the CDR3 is TGTGCCAGCAGCTTAGTGGGACAGGGGTACAATGAGCAGTTCTTC.

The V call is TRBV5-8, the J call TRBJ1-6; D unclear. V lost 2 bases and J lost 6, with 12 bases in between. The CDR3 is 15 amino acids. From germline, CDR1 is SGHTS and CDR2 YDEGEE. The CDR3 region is CASSFPRGPNSPLHF. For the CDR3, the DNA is TGTGCCAGCAGCTTCCCCAGAGGCCCTAATTCACCCCTCCACTTT.

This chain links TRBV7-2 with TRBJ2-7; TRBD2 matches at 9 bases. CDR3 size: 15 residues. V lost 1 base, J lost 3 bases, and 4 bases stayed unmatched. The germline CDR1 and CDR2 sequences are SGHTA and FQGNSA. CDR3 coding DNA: TGTGCCAGCAGCTTAGAAGCGGGGGGAGGCTACGAGCAGTACTTC. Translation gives CASSLEAGGGYEQYF.

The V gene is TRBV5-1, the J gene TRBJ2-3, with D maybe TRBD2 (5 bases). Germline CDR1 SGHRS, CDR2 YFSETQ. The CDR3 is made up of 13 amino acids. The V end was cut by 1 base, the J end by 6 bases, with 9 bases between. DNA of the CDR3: TGCGCCAGCAGCTTGCAGTCGGGGGATACGCAGTATTTT. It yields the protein CASSLQSGDTQYF.

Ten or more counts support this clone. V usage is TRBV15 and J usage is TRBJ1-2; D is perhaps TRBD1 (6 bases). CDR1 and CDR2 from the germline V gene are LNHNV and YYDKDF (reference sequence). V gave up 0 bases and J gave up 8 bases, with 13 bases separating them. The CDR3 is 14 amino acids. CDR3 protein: CATSRDPWGQGYTF. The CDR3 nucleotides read TGTGCCACCAGCAGAGATCCGTGGGGGCAGGGCTACACCTTC.

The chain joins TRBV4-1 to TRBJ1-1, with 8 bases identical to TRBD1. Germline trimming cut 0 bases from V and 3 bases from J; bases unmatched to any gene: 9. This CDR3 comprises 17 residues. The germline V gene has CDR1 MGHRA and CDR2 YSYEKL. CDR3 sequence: CASSQERFGQGDTEAFF. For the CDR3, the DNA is TGCGCCAGCAGCCAAGAAAGATTTGGACAGGGAGACACTGAAGCTTTCTTT.

CDR3 in DNA: TGCGCCAGCAGCCAAGAAACGGGTGACTACAATGAGCAGTTCTTC. Its protein product is CASSQETGDYNEQFF. The chain employs TRBV4-3 and TRBJ2-1; D call uncertain. The V end was cut by 0 bases, the J end by 3 bases, with 9 bases between. This CDR3 contains 15 residues. The germline V gene encodes CDR1 LGHNA and CDR2 YSLEER.

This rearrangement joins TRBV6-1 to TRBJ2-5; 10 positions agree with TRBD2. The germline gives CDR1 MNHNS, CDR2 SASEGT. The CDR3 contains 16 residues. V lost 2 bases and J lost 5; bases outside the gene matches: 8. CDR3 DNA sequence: TGTGCCAGCAGTGAAAGAGCACTAGCGGGGCGTGAGACCCAGTACTTC. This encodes CASSERALAGRETQYF.

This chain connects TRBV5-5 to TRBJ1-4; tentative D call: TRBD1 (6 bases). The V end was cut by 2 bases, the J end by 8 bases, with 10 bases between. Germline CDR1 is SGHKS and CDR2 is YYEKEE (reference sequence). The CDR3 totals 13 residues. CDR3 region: CASSLYREEKLFF. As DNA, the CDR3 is TGTGCCAGCAGCTTATACAGGGAGGAAAAACTGTTTTTT. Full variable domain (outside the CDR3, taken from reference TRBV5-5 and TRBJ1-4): DAGVTQSPTHLIKTRGQQVTLRCSPISGHKSVSWYQQVLGQGPQFIFQYYEKEERGRGNFPDRFSARQFPNYSSELNVNALLLGDSALYLCASSLYREEKLFFGSGTQLSVL.

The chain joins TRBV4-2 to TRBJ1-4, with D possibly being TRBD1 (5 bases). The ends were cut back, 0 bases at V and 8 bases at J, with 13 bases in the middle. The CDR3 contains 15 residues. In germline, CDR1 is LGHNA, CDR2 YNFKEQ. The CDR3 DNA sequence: TGTGCCAGCAGCCAAGATTGGCAGGGAACCGAAAAACTGTTTTTT. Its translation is CASSQDWQGTEKLFF.

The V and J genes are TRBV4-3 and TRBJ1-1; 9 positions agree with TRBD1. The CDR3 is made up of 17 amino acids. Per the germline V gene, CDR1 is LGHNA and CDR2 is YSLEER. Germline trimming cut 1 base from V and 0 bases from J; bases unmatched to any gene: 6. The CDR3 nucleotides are TGCGCCAGCAGCCAAGCCCGGGACAGGGTAATGAACACTGAAGCTTTCTTT. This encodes CASSQARDRVMNTEAFF.

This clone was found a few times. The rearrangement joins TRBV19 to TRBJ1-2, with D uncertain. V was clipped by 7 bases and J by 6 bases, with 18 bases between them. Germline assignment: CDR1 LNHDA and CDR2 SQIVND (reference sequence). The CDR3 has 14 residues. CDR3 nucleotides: TGTGCCAGTACCCCCCGACGGGAGGGCGATGGCTACACCTTC. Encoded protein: CASTPRREGDGYTF.